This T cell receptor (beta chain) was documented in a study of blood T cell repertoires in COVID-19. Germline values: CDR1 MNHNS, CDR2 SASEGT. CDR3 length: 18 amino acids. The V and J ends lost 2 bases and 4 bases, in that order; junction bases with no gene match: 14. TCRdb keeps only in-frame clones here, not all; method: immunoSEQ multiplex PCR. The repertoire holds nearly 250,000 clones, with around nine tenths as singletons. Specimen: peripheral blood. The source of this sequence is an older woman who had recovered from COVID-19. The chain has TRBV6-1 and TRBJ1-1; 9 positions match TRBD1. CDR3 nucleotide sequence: TGTGCCAGCAGTGAAAGACGGGACAGGGCTTTTTGGGGCACTGAAGCTTTCTTT. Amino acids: CASSERRDRAFWGTEAFF.